Sequencing of this TCR beta chain was carried out in a study of early T cells in non-severe SARS-CoV-2 infection. About the research overall: The sequenced material was bulk RNA from unsorted whole blood, and its chains were unpaired.

Trimming took off 1 base at V and 2 bases at J, with 9 bases between the two ends. Germline CDR1 reads SGHTA; CDR2 reads FQGNSA. There are 14 residues in the CDR3. Molecules of cDNA were individually given unique molecular identifiers that were attached to them. MiXCR was run by TCRdb on the 5' RACE reads, yielding one entry per CDR3 protein. The sample has about 53,000 distinct CDR3 sequences, more than 10% seen once. This TCR came from an adult who was a healthcare worker with PCR-confirmed SARS-CoV-2 infection or an uninfected control (not recorded which). The sample was whole blood, taken at baseline. This sequence joins TRBV7-2 and TRBJ2-7, with a possible D match to TRBD2 (6 bases). In DNA form, the CDR3 reads TGTGCCAGCAGCTTAGGCGGGAAGCCCTACGAGCAGTACTTC. Protein sequence: CASSLGGKPYEQYF.